A few counts support the clone carrying this TCR beta chain. The data originate from a study of shared clonotypes between healthy human individuals. Profiled with immunoSEQ multiplex PCR; TCRdb holds only in-frame clones, not every one. The data hold around 88,000 clones, with 68% observed a single time. Germline assignment: CDR1 SGHRS and CDR2 YFSETQ. This CDR3 contains 15 residues. V was trimmed by 6 bases and J by 3 bases, leaving 18 bases between them. The TCR was taken from a man aged 25-45 years in good health. The sample taken for sequencing was memory CD8+ T cells sorted from blood. The subset: CD45RO+ cells pooled with CCR7-negative TemRA cells. The J gene is TRBJ1-2, the V gene TRBV5-1; D is unclear. The CDR3 nucleotides are TGCGCCAGCAAACAGCGCCCAGGTCGGGACTATGGCTACACCTTC. It is translated as CASKQRPGRDYGYTF.